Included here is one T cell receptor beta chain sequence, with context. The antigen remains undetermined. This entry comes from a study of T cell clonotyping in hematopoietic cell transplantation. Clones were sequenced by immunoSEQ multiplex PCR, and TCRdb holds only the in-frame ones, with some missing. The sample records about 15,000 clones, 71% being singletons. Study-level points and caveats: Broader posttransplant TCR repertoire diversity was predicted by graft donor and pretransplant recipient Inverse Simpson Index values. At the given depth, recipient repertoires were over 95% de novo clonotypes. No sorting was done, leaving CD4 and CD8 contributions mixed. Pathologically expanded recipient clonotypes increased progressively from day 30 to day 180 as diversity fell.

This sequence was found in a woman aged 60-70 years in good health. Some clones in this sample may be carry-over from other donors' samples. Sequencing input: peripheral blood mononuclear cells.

CDR3 loop: CASSPETTSGGPNTGELFF. In DNA form, the CDR3 reads TGCGCCAGCAGCCCCGAAACGACTAGCGGGGGCCCGAACACCGGGGAGCTGTTTTTT. The chain couples TRBV5-1 to TRBJ2-2; 12 nucleotides match TRBD2. The CDR3 runs 19 residues. The V gene's germline CDR1 is SGHRS and CDR2 YFSETQ. V was pared by 4 bases and J by 0 bases, with 10 bases of the junction left unmatched.